The clone carrying this T cell receptor beta chain has more than one count but fewer than ten. This entry comes from a study of control samples from healthy donors and cancer patients. Trimming at V came to 5 bases and at J to 5 bases, leaving 19 bases not matched to a gene. The CDR3 runs to 20 residues. CDR1 SGHVS and CDR2 FQNEAQ come from the germline V gene. Repertoires were generated with immunoSEQ multiplex PCR, while TCRdb's copy carries only in-frame clones and drops some. The sample has 50,000 to 55,000 clones, around 87% seen once. The V gene is TRBV7-8, the J gene TRBJ2-1; 12 bases agree with TRBD1. The origin of this receptor is a man between 60 and 70 years old with head and neck cancer. Sequenced material: PBMCs. The CDR3 protein is CASSDRRDRGLRGPHNEQFF. The CDR3 region has the DNA TGTGCCAGCAGCGATCGCCGGGACAGGGGGCTACGGGGGCCCCACAATGAGCAGTTCTTC.